These 9 T cell receptor beta chains came from one sample sequenced in a study of cytomegalovirus exposure and HLA in healthy donors. Primers: 60 Vbeta forward and 13 Jbeta reverse. Produced via immunoSEQ multiplex PCR; TCRdb's table is partial and in-frame only. The sample yields approximately 190,000 clones, over 65% seen once. Sequenced: PBMCs. The source is a woman aged 50 to 60 in good health and CMV-seropositive.

The CDR3 DNA reads as TGTGCCAGCTCACCACCGGGGAGTTCGACCAATCAGCCCCAGCATTTT. Residues: CASSPPGSSTNQPQHF. The chain recombines TRBV18 with TRBJ1-5, with D hard to call. Trimming took 0 bases from V and 3 from J, leaving 12 bases between them. The CDR3 has 16 amino acids. Germline loops: CDR1 KGHSH, CDR2 LQKENI.

This clone was detected only a few times. At one of its ends the junction is not consistent with the germline gene, which may arise from a read error. This CDR3 reads CASSSEGGEQFF. The CDR3 DNA reads as TGTGCTAGCAGCTCAGAAGGGGGTGAGCAGTTCTTC. The rearrangement uses TRBV7-7 and TRBJ2-1; possibly TRBD1 for D (6 bases). CDR3 length: 12 amino acids. From germline, CDR1 is SSHAT and CDR2 FNYEAQ (reference sequence).

The V and J genes are TRBV11-1 and TRBJ2-3; 7 nucleotides match TRBD2. Germline CDR1 and CDR2: SGHAT and FQDESV (reference sequence). V trimming: 3 bases; J trimming: 5 bases; junction bases outside the gene matches: 8. This CDR3 is 15 amino acids long. CDR3 sequence reads: CASSLGGVVGDTQYF. The DNA for the CDR3 is TGTGCCAGCAGCTTGGGAGGGGTAGTAGGAGATACGCAGTATTTT.

The chain employs TRBV28 and TRBJ1-5; weak D call: TRBD1 (5 bases). V lost 8 bases, J lost 5 bases, and 13 bases lay in between. This CDR3 is built from 13 residues. The germline V gene has CDR1 MDHEN and CDR2 SYDVKM. CDR3 sequence (DNA): TGTGCCAGCCATGACAGAAGGGATCAGCCCCAGCATTTT. Amino acids: CASHDRRDQPQHF.

V usage is TRBV7-2 and J usage is TRBJ2-1; weak D call: TRBD2 (6 bases). The V end was cut by 2 bases, the J end by 2 bases, with 13 bases between. This CDR3 is 16 amino acids long. CDR1 is SGHTA, CDR2 FQGNSA, per germline. CDR3 in amino acids: CASSLRQGLAYNEQFF. The CDR3 DNA follows: TGTGCCAGCAGCTTAAGGCAGGGACTCGCCTACAATGAGCAGTTCTTC.

The chain employs TRBV6-5 and TRBJ1-2, with TRBD1 matching over 8 bases. CDR3 length equals 12 residues. V was pared by 10 bases and J by 6 bases, with 7 bases of the junction left unmatched. Germline V gives CDR1 MNHEY, CDR2 SVGAGI. The CDR3 sequence is CATSGGQDGYTF. CDR3 DNA: TGTGCCACCAGCGGGGGACAGGATGGCTACACCTTC.

The chain joins TRBV9 to TRBJ2-1; a possible D gene is TRBD1 (7 bases). V shed 2 bases and J shed 3 bases, with 12 bases lying between them. The CDR3 spans 15 residues. Looked up from germline, CDR1 is SGDLS and CDR2 is YYNGEE. CDR3 sequence: CASSVGGQSYNEQFF. For the CDR3, the DNA is TGTGCCAGCAGCGTGGGGGGACAGAGCTACAATGAGCAGTTCTTC.

V is TRBV6-5 and J is TRBJ1-1; no clear D. The CDR3 contains 13 residues. Per germline, CDR1 MNHEY and CDR2 SVGAGI. V was shortened by 6 bases and J by 5 bases, with 13 bases between the two germline ends. CDR3 DNA sequence: TGTGCCAGCAGACAGACAAGCCTAACTGAAGCTTTCTTT. It encodes CASRQTSLTEAFF.

The V and J genes are TRBV19 and TRBJ2-5; 8 bases align to TRBD2. This CDR3 has 17 residues. The germline V gene encodes CDR1 LNHDA and CDR2 SQIVND (reference sequence). V shed 9 bases, J shed 3 bases, and the junction held 18 bases outside the gene matches. The CDR3 loop reads CASTQFIAGYTKETQYF. For the CDR3, the DNA is TGTGCCAGCACCCAGTTTATAGCGGGGTACACTAAAGAGACCCAGTACTTC.